The clone carrying this T cell receptor (beta chain) occurred a few times. Its antigen is undetermined. This specimen belongs to a study of shared clonotypes between healthy human individuals. Study conclusions and caveats: Since donors were few, the genetic and exposure-history diversity represented was limited.

Researchers sequenced unsorted PBMC DNA using ten immunoSEQ deep assay plates. The repertoire was sequenced with immunoSEQ multiplex PCR; TCRdb's copy has only in-frame clones and lacks some. Of 520,000 or so clones listed, 79% are singletons. CDR3 size: 14 residues. Germline trimming cut 3 bases from V and 6 bases from J; bases unmatched to any gene: 7. CDR1 and CDR2 (germline): MNHEY, SMNVEV (reference sequence). This sequence originates from a woman aged 35 to 49 in good health. Some clones in this sample may be carry-over from other donors' samples. Sequencing input: PBMCs. The chain carries TRBV27 and TRBJ1-2; 7 nucleotides agree with TRBD1. CDR3 in DNA: TGTGCCAGCAGTTTCACAGGGGAAGGAGATGGCTACACCTTC. This translates into CASSFTGEGDGYTF.